This TCR beta chain originates from a study of blood T cell repertoires in COVID-19. Overall study: Researchers got acute and convalescent COVID-19 samples from the United States, Italy and Spain. T cells, B-cell-depleted T cells, or PBMCs provided the cDNA or gDNA that served as material.

The germline V gene has CDR1 MDHEN and CDR2 SYDVKM. This CDR3 contains 16 residues. After removal of 7 bases from V and 3 bases from J, the junction contained 12 bases not matched to a gene. TCRdb keeps only in-frame clones here, not all; method: immunoSEQ multiplex PCR. The sample has 150,000 to 200,000 clones; 60% to 80% are singletons. V usage is TRBV28 and J usage is TRBJ2-1; 7 bases align to TRBD2. The clonotype originates from a man in his 70s with acute or convalescent COVID-19. What was sequenced was peripheral blood. The CDR3 protein is CASKSILGLGYNEQFF. The CDR3 DNA reads TGTGCCAGCAAGTCGATTTTAGGACTAGGCTACAATGAGCAGTTCTTC.